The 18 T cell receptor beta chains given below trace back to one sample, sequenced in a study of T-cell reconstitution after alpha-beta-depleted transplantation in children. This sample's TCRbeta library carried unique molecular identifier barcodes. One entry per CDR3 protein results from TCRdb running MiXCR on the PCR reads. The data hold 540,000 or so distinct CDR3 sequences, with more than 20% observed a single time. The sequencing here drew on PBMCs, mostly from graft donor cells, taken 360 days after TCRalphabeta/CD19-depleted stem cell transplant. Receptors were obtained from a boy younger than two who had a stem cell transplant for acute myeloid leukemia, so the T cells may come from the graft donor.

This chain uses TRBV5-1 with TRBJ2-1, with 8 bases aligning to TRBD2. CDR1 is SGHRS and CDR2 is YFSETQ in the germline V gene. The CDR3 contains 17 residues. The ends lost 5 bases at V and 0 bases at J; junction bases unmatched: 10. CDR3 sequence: CASRKILAESSYNEQFF. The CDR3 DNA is TGCGCCAGCAGGAAGATACTAGCGGAGAGCTCCTACAATGAGCAGTTCTTC. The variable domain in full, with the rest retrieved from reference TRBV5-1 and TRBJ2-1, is KAGVTQTPRYLIKTRGQQVTLSCSPISGHRSVSWYQQTPGQGLQFLFEYFSETQRNKGNFPGRFSGRQFSNSRSEMNVSTLELGDSALYLCASRKILAESSYNEQFFGPGTRLTVL.

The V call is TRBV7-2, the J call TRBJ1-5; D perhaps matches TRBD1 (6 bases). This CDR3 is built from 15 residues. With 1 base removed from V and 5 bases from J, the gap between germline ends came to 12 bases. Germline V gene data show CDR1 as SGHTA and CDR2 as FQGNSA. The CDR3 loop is CASSLVTGSHQPQHF. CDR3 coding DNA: TGTGCCAGCAGCTTAGTGACAGGCTCCCATCAGCCCCAGCATTTT.

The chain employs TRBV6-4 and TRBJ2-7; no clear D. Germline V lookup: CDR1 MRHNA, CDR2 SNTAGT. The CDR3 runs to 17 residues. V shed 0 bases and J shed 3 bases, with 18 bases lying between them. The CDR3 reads CASSDSTSRDGSYEQYV. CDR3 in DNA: TGTGCCAGCAGTGACTCGACCTCAAGAGACGGAAGCTACGAGCAGTACGTC.

The DNA of the CDR3 is TGTGCCGCTCATTCCTTCCCGACGAACACCGGGGAGCTGTTTTTT. Translating gives CAAHSFPTNTGELFF. The rearrangement uses TRBV6-2 or TRBV6-3 and TRBJ2-2; D is undetermined. V was cut by 11 bases and J by 0 bases, with 16 bases left in between. This CDR3 spans 15 amino acids. CDR1 is MNHEY and CDR2 is SVGEGT in the germline V gene.

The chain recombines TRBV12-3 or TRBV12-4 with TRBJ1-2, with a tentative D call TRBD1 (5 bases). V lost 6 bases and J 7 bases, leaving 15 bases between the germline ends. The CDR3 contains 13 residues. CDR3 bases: TGTGCCAGCAGCCCCCCGGGGCGGGGTGGCTACACCTTC. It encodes CASSPPGRGGYTF.

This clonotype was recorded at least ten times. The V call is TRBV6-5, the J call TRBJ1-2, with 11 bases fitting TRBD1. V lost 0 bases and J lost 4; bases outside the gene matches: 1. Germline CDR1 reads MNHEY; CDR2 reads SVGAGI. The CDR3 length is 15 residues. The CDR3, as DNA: TGTGCCAGCAGTTACTCCGGGACAGGGGGCTATGGCTACACCTTC. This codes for CASSYSGTGGYGYTF.

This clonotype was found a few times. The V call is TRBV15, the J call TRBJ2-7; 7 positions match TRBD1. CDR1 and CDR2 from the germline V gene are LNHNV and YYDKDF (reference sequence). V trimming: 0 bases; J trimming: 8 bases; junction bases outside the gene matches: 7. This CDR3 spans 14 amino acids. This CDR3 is CATSRERTGTKQYF. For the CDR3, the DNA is TGTGCCACCAGCAGAGAACGGACAGGCACTAAGCAGTACTTC.

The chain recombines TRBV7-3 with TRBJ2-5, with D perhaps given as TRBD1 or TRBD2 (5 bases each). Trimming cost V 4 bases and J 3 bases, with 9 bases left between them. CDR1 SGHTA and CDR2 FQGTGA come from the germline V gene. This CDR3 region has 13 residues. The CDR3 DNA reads TGTGCCAGCAGCTGGGGACCTGAAGAGACCCAGTACTTC. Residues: CASSWGPEETQYF.

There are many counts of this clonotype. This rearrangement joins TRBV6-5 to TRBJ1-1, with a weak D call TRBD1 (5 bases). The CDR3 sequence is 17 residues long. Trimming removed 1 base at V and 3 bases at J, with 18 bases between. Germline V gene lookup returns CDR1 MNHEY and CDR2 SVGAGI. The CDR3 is CASSYWGFGVIDTEAFF. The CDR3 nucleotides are TGTGCCAGCAGTTACTGGGGGTTTGGCGTGATCGACACTGAAGCTTTCTTT.

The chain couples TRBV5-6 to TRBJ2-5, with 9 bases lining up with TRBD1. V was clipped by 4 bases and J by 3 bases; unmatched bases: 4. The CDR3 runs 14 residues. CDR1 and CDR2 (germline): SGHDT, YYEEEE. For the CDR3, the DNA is TGTGCCAGCAGCAGAGGACAGGGGAAAGAGACCCAGTACTTC. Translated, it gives CASSRGQGKETQYF. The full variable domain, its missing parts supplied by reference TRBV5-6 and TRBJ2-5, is DAGVTQSPTHLIKTRGQQVTLRCSPKSGHDTVSWYQQALGQGPQFIFQYYEEEERQRGNFPDRFSGHQFPNYSSELNVNALLLGDSALYLCASSRGQGKETQYFGPGTRLLVL.

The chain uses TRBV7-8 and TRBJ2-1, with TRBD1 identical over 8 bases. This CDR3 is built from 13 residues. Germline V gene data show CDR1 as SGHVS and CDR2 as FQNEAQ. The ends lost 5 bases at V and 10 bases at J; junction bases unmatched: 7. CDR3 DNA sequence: TGTGCCAGCAGCCCATACCGGGACAGGGAGCAGTTCTTC. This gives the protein CASSPYRDREQFF. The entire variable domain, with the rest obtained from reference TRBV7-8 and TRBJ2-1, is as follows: GAGVSQSPRYKVAKRGQDVALRCDPISGHVSLFWYQQALGQGPEFLTYFQNEAQLDKSGLPSDRFFAERPEGSVSTLKIQRTQQEDSAVYLCASSPYRDREQFFGPGTRLTVL.

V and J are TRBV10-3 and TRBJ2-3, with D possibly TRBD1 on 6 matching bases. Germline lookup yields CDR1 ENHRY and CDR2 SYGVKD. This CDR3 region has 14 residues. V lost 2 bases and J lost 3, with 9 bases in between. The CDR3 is CAISENRETDTQYF. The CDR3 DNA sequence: TGTGCCATCAGTGAGAACAGGGAGACAGATACGCAGTATTTT.

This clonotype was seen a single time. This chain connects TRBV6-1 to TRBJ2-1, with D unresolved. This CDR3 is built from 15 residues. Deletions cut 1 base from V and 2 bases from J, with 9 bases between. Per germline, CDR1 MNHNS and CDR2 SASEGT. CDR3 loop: CASSEGQKPYNEQFF. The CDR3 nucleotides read TGTGCCAGCAGTGAAGGGCAGAAACCCTACAATGAGCAGTTCTTC.

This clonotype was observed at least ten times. This CDR3 is CASSLGGRTYLSYEQYF. The CDR3 DNA follows: TGTGCCAGCAGCTTGGGAGGGCGGACTTACCTCTCCTACGAGCAGTACTTC. V and J are TRBV5-6 and TRBJ2-7; perhaps TRBD2 as D (5 bases). With 0 bases removed from V and 0 bases from J, the gap between germline ends came to 16 bases. This CDR3 has 17 amino acids. Germline CDR1 is SGHDT and CDR2 is YYEEEE.

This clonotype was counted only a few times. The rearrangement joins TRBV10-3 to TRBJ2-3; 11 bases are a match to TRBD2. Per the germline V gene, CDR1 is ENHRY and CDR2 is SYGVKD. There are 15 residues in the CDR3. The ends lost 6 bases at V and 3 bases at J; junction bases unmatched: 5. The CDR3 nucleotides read TGTGCCATCAGCACGACTAGCGGGGAGACAGATACGCAGTATTTT. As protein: CAISTTSGETDTQYF.

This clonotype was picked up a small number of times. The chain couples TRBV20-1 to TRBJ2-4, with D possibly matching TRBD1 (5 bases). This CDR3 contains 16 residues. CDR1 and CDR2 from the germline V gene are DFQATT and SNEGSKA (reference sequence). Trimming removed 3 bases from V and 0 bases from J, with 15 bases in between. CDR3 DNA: TGCAGTGCTAGCACAGGCTATACATTAGCCAAAAACATTCAGTACTTC. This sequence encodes CSASTGYTLAKNIQYF.

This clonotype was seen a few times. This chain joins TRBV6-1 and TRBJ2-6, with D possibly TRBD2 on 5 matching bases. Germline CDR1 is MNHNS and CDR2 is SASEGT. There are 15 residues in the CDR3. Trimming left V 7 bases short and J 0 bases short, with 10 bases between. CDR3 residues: CASKEAGSGANVLTF. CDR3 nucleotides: TGTGCCAGCAAGGAGGCCGGCTCTGGGGCCAACGTCCTGACTTTC.

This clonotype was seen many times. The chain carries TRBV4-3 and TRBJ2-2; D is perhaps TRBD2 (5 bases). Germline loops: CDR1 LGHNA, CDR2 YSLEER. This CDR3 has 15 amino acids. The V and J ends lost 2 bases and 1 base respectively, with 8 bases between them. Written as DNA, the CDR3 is TGCGCCAGCAGCCAAAGTCGGGGGAACACCGGGGAGCTGTTTTTT. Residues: CASSQSRGNTGELFF.